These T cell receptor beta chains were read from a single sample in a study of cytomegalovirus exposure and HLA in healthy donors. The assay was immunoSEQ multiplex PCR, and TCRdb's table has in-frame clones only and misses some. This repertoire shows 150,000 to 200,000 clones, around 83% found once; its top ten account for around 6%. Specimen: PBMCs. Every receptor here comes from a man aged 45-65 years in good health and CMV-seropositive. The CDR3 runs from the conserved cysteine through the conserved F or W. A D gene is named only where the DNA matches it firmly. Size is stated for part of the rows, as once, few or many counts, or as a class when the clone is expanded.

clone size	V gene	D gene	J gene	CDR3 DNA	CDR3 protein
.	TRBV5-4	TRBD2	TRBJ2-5	TGTGCCAGCAGCTTGTCAGGGAGGGAAGAGACCCAGTACTTC	CASSLSGREETQYF
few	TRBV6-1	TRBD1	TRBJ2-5	TGTGCCAGCAGAAAACAGGGGGCCCAAGAGACCCAGTACTTC	CASRKQGAQETQYF
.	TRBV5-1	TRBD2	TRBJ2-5	TGCGCCAGCAGCTTGAAGACTAGCGGGAAGGGGGAGACCCAGTACTTC	CASSLKTSGKGETQYF
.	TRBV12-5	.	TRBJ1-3	TGTGCTAGTGGTTTGGTTTCCGCTGGAAACACCATATATTTT	CASGLVSAGNTIYF
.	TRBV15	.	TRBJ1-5	TGTGCCACCAGCAGATCCTTGGGGGGGACGGGCAATCAGCCCCAGCATTTT	CATSRSLGGTGNQPQHF
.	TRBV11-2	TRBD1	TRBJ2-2	TGTGCCAGCCGCCGGGACAGGGTGACCACCGGGGAGCTGTTTTTT	CASRRDRVTTGELFF
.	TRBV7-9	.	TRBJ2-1	TGTGCCAGCAGATTGGGAAGCGGGCCCTACAATGAGCAGTTCTTC	CASRLGSGPYNEQFF
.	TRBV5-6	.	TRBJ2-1	TGTGCCAGCAGCCTTACTAGTAAACCCTACAATGAGCAGTTCTTC	CASSLTSKPYNEQFF
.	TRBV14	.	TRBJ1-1	TGTGCCAGCAGCCATAGTCAGAGCGGGACTGAAGCTTTCTTT	CASSHSQSGTEAFF
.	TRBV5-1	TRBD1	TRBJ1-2	TGCGCCAGCAGCTTTGTGACAGGGGACTATGGCTACACCTTC	CASSFVTGDYGYTF
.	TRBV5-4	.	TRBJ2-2	TGTGCCAGCAGCTTGGCAGGGTCGAACACCGGGGAGCTGTTTTTT	CASSLAGSNTGELFF
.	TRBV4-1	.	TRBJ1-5	TGCGCCAGCAGCCACCTCGCGGGCAATCAGCCCCAGCATTTT	CASSHLAGNQPQHF
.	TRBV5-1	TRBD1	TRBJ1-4	TGCGCCAGCAGCCGTGGGACAGTTGCAACTAATGAAAAACTGTTTTTT	CASSRGTVATNEKLFF
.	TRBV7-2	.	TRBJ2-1	TGTGCCAGCAGCTTAGGGCAACGGGGGTTTGAGCAGTTCTTC	CASSLGQRGFEQFF